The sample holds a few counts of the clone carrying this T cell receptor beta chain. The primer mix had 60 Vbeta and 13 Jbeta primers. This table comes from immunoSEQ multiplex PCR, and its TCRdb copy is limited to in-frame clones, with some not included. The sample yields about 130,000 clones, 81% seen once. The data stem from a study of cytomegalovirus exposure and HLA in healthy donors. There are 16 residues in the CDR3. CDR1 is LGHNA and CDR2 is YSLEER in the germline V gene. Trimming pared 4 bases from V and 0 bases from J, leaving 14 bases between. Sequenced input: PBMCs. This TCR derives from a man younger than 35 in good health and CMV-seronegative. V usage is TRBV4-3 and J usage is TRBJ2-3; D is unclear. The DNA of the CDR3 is TGCGCCAGCAGCCCTCGTTATGATACTAGCACAGATACGCAGTATTTT. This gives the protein CASSPRYDTSTDTQYF.